This is a list of T cell receptor beta chains from one sample in a study of radiotherapy plus CTLA-4 blockade in lung cancer. Profiled with immunoSEQ multiplex PCR; TCRdb holds only in-frame clones, not every one. This sample has around 38,000 clones, with approximately 86% found just once. The source was peripheral blood, collected from a patient treated with radiotherapy plus ipilimumab. The receptors were sampled from a human donor with non-small cell lung cancer whose response to radiotherapy plus ipilimumab could not be evaluated. CDR3s include the opening cysteine and the closing phenylalanine or tryptophan. The D gene is left open where the match is weak. The size of a clone is reported for some rows only, either as once, few or many, or as a class for expanded clones.

>TRBV7-6|TRBD1|NA|TRBJ2-2
CASSLFPGGNTGELFF
TGTGCCAGCAGCTTATTCCCAGGGGGGAACACCGGGGAGCTGTTTTTT
>TRBV2|NA|NA|TRBJ2-2
CASKKVQGTGELFF
TGTGCCAGCAAAAAAGTCCAGGGCACCGGGGAGCTGTTTTTT
>TRBV4-1|TRBD2|few|TRBJ2-5
CASSPSAAAGGFGEETQYF
TGCGCCAGCAGCCCCTCCGCCGCAGCGGGGGGGTTCGGCGAAGAGACCCAGTACTTC
>TRBV6-5|TRBD1|few|TRBJ2-2
CASSPIRTGRGELFF
TGTGCCAGCAGCCCCATCCGGACAGGGCGCGGGGAGCTGTTTTTT
>TRBV5-1|NA|NA|TRBJ2-3
CASSLEGGDTQYF
TGCGCCAGCAGCTTGGAGGGGGGGGATACGCAGTATTTT
>TRBV6-5|NA|few|TRBJ1-1
CASGLQGGTEAFF
TGTGCCAGCGGACTTCAAGGGGGCACTGAAGCTTTCTTT
>TRBV5-4|NA|NA|TRBJ1-2
CASSHSVGAGYGYTF
TGTGCCAGCAGCCACTCCGTGGGGGCCGGCTATGGCTACACCTTC
>TRBV27|NA|once|TRBJ2-1
CASSLSGGDEQFF
TGTGCCAGCAGTTTATCGGGAGGCGATGAGCAGTTCTTC
>TRBV28|TRBD1|NA|TRBJ2-7
CASNRDRAYEQYF
TGTGCCAGCAACCGGGACAGGGCCTACGAGCAGTACTTC
>TRBV2|NA|NA|TRBJ2-3
CASSVQTDTQYF
TGTGCCAGCAGTGTCCAGACAGATACGCAGTATTTT
>TRBV7-8|NA|NA|TRBJ2-7
CASSLGAGAYEQYF
TGTGCCAGCAGCTTAGGGGCAGGGGCCTACGAGCAGTACTTC
>TRBV6-5|NA|NA|TRBJ1-3
CASRRRAGNTIYF
TGTGCCAGCAGACGGAGAGCTGGAAACACCATATATTTT
>TRBV6-5|NA|NA|TRBJ1-1
CASSYSAGLNTEAFF
TGTGCCAGCAGTTACTCGGCAGGGCTTAACACTGAAGCTTTCTTT
>TRBV6-6|TRBD1|NA|TRBJ2-7
CASRGQGEPYEQYF
TGTGCCAGCAGGGGACAGGGAGAACCCTACGAGCAGTACTTC
>TRBV7-9|NA|NA|TRBJ1-4
CASSPQGATNEKLFF
TGTGCCAGCTCGCCCCAGGGCGCAACTAATGAAAAACTGTTTTTT
>TRBV7-8|TRBD1|once|TRBJ1-6
CASIEDRVRSSPLHF
TGTGCCAGCATCGAGGACAGGGTGCGTAGCTCACCCCTCCACTTT
>TRBV11-3|NA|NA|TRBJ2-5
CASSERRETQYF
TGTGCCAGCAGCGAGAGGAGGGAGACCCAGTACTTC
>TRBV15|TRBD1|NA|TRBJ2-2
CATRGTGGFAGELFF
TGTGCCACCAGGGGGACAGGGGGTTTCGCCGGGGAGCTGTTTTTT